This entry is about one TCR beta chain. This clonotype was found once. No antigen is known for it. No base quality information exists; no much larger clone differs at one position. Spanning cysteine to phenylalanine, the CDR3 consists of 14 amino acids. Here the CDR3 DNA is all that survives: 42 bases in frame from base 1. The V end gives up 3 bases and the J end 4 bases, leaving 6 bases in the junction not matched to a gene. CDR1 and CDR2 are read off the germline V gene as LGHNA and YNFKEQ. This sample is part of a study of blood T cells in healthy people across ages (dated by TCRdb to between 2014 and 2017). The study in broad terms: In model experiments, template switching captured about one uniquely barcoded TCR beta cDNA molecule for every two T cells. To track age-related changes in TCR beta repertoire diversity, the study relied on deep sequencing normalized with unique cDNA molecular identifiers. Four age groups were formed from the donors: young (average approximately 16 years), middle-aged (just under 40), aged (roughly 58) and long-lived (approximately 80). Donors of different ages were randomly distributed across sequencing lanes to avoid experimental bias. Two additional independent replicas of 1 million unique cDNA reads from the same blood draw were analyzed for two donors (one aged 18 to 30 and one aged 80 or older). Overall study results and their limits: Compared with the aged group, more naive CD4+ T cells, fewer expanded clones and increased TCR diversity were shown by the long-lived group, suggesting age selection. Since profiling was done on bulk unsorted PBMCs, naive and antigen-experienced compartments could not be conclusively compared. A strong correlation was found between observed TCR beta diversity and the percentage of naive T cells measured by flow cytometry. Estimates of total diversity based on one million sequenced T cells were regarded as lower bounds and as underestimates. As age increased, observed TCR beta diversity per million T cells dropped in a roughly linear way, and a significant reduction was already evident by age 40. The CMV infection status of donors was not known, potentially confounding age-related changes in expanded clonotypes.

The library was prepared using 5' RACE. Sequencing was carried out with an Illumina HiSeq 2500. A second PCR of roughly 7 to 11 cycles was performed with a sample-barcoded 5' primer and a J-beta primer mix. A unique molecular identifier was introduced onto each TCR beta cDNA molecule by a template-switch 5' adaptor carrying 12 random nucleotides. At least 2.5 million CDR3-containing paired-end reads were obtained from each sample. First-strand cDNA synthesis was performed from all RNA using the Mint cDNA synthesis kit, with priming by a TRBC-specific oligonucleotide. All cDNA was treated with uracil-DNA glycosylase and then went through a first 18-cycle PCR with the universal primers M1SS and BC2_uni_R. The study's own analysis went as follows. Each sample was normalized by randomly selecting 1 million high-quality reads, each carrying a distinct molecular identifier. Reads with shared molecular identifiers were discarded instead of being binned into consensus sequences. MiTCR, with a Q25 quality threshold and the strictest error-elimination algorithm, was used for CDR3 identification, clonotype clustering and error correction. A nonparametric unseen species model using Euler transformation provided a lower-bound estimate of total TCR beta diversity. The public reads were reanalyzed by TCRdb: fastp trimming at Q25, MiXCR alignment, in-frame beta chains only. Under each unique CDR3 protein, matching rows form one entry showing the most common genes and DNA. TCRdb's processing, not the authors', yielded these V and J calls. This sample lists some 780,000 distinct CDR3 sequences; roughly three fifths were detected once. Clones ranked in the top ten supply 25% to 30% of the sample.

The donors were roughly 40 Caucasian individuals from Russia, aged roughly 6 to 100 years, who were systemically healthy. Each donor gave ten milliliters of peripheral blood, drawn into EDTA-treated Vacutainer tubes. PBMCs were isolated by Ficoll-Paque density-gradient centrifugation, with at least 6.5 million obtained per sample. Total RNA, at least 6 micrograms per sample, was extracted from PBMCs with Trizol reagent. Naive CD45RAhigh/CD27high T cell percentages were measured by flow cytometry on a PBMC aliquot from every donor. The sample consisted of blood. This receptor was identified in a man aged 40-49 years in good health. The rearranged segments are TRBV4-2 and TRBJ2-7; TRBD2 lines up with 7 middle nucleotides. The DNA is as follows: TGTGCCAGCAGCCAGACTGGGACTACATACGAGCAGTACTTC. Translated, this is CASSQTGTTYEQYF.